The entry below gives a single T cell receptor beta chain sequence along with its context. The antigen remains unidentified. Via MiXCR, TCRdb re-called the reads, giving one row per CDR3 protein. The sample contains around 750,000 distinct CDR3 sequences, less than 35% of which appear only once. CDR3 length equals 16 residues. Trimming took off 6 bases at V and 6 bases at J, with 22 bases between the two ends. Germline V gene data show CDR1 as SNHLY and CDR2 as FYNNEI. This entry belongs to a study of T cell repertoires in cytomegalovirus infection. The rearrangement uses TRBV2 and TRBJ2-3; tentative D call: TRBD2 (6 bases). The specimen was cultured CD8+ T cells from PBMCs, collected from culture after CMV antigen stimulation. This TCR derives from a human donor in good health (CMV status not recorded). Some clones in this sample may be carry-over from other donors' samples. CDR3 DNA sequence: TGTGCCAGCAGCCACCTCGGGAGCGAACACAGGGATACGCAGTATTTT. Amino acids: CASSHLGSEHRDTQYF.